This is a list of T cell receptor beta chains from one sample in a study of OX40 agonist ivuxolimab in advanced cancers. Assay used: immunoSEQ multiplex PCR; TCRdb lists only in-frame clones, some missing. This table has some 11,000 clones, roughly 70% appearing once. Sequences were derived from CD4+ or CD8+ T cells sorted from blood, sampled in a trial of the OX40 agonist ivuxolimab. Receptors originate from an adult with an advanced solid tumor such as melanoma, head and neck, liver or kidney cancer. Each CDR3 is given with its conserved first and last residue. A D gene is named only where the DNA matches it firmly.

J gene | CDR3 length | D gene | V gene | CDR3 protein
TRBJ2-1 | 16 | NA | TRBV7-6 | CASSQLQGSSYNEQFF
TRBJ2-7 | 15 | TRBD2 | TRBV4-1 | CASSQGLAGPEEQYF
TRBJ1-1 | 12 | NA | TRBV11-2 | CASSLGRTEAFF
TRBJ2-7 | 14 | TRBD1 | TRBV4-1 | CASSRDSPSYEQYF
TRBJ2-3 | 15 | TRBD2 | TRBV7-6 | CASSLTSGRADTQYF
TRBJ2-7 | 12 | NA | TRBV7-6 | CASSLGTDEQYF
TRBJ1-2 | 15 | NA | TRBV6-5 | CASSLYRRANYGYTF
TRBJ2-1 | 13 | TRBD2 | TRBV5-6 | CASSLGTRSLEFF
TRBJ2-1 | 17 | TRBD2 | TRBV7-8 | CASSTRRLAGHYNEQFF
TRBJ1-2 | 15 | TRBD1 | TRBV14 | CASSQVRGRSYGYTF
TRBJ1-2 | 13 | TRBD1 | TRBV5-1 | CASSEDRAYGYTF
TRBJ1-4 | 10 | NA | TRBV7-9 | CASSGGKLFF
NA | 16 | TRBD1 | TRBV5-1 | CASSLTQGTDSYEQYF
TRBJ1-4 | 12 | NA | TRBV27 | CASSTTGEKLFF
TRBJ1-1 | 14 | NA | TRBV18 | CASSPTGYYTEAFF
TRBJ1-2 | 15 | NA | TRBV2 | CASTTPWETNYGYTF
TRBJ2-7 | 13 | NA | TRBV27 | CASRVGSSYEQYF
TRBJ1-2 | 15 | NA | TRBV19 | CASSMAGGWNYGYTF
TRBJ2-7 | 15 | NA | TRBV7-2 | CASSLARGPFYEQYF
TRBJ2-7 | 14 | TRBD2 | TRBV5-1 | CASSLEGGNYEQYF
TRBJ2-7 | 14 | TRBD2 | TRBV6-5 | CASSASGRFSEQYF
TRBJ2-3 | 15 | TRBD2 | TRBV4-3 | CASSQDNSGSDTQYF
TRBJ1-1 | 12 | NA | TRBV7-9 | CASSFGSTEAFF
TRBJ2-7 | 13 | NA | TRBV9 | CASSPLLGYEQYF
TRBJ1-6 | 15 | NA | TRBV5-4 | CASSGGEGVNSPLHF
TRBJ1-1 | 14 | NA | TRBV6-6 | CASSYSSGGTEAFF
TRBJ2-7 | 13 | NA | TRBV15 | CATSRDRGYEQYF